This T cell receptor (beta chain) was found in a study of T-cell memory formation after mild COVID-19. A single record per CDR3 protein comes from TCRdb applying MiXCR to the 5' RACE reads. The sample lists about 400,000 distinct CDR3 sequences; approximately 15% were seen once. The CDR3 is made up of 13 amino acids. The germline V and J ends were trimmed by 5 bases and 7 bases, with 14 bases remaining between them. The sequenced sample consisted of PBMCs or a T cell subset sorted from them (not recorded which). This TCR was recovered from a man aged 18 to 30 who had mild COVID-19 (a few samples of this study predate the infection). Cell type and time point are not known. The rearrangement joins TRBV12-3 or TRBV12-4 to TRBJ1-2; no clear D gene. The CDR3 reads CASSTYTLPGYTF. CDR3 coding DNA: TGTGCCAGCAGTACCTACACCCTTCCTGGCTACACCTTC.